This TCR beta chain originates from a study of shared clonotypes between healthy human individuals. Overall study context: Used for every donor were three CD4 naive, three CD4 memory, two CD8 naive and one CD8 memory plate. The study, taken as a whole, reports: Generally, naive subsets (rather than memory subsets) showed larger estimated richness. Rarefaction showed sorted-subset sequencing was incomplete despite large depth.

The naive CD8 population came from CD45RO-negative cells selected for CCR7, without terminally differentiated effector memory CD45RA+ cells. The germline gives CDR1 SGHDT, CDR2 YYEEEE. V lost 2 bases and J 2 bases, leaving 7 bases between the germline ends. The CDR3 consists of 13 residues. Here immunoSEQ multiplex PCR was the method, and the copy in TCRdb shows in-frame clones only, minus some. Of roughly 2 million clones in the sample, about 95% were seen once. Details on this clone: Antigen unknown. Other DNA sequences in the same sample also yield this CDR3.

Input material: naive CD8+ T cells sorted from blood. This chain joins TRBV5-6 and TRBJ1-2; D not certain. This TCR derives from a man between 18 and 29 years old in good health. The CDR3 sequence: CASSLGQNYGYTF. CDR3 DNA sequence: TGTGCCAGCAGCTTAGGGCAGAACTATGGCTACACCTTC. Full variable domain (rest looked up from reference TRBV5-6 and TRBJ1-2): DAGVTQSPTHLIKTRGQQVTLRCSPKSGHDTVSWYQQALGQGPQFIFQYYEEEERQRGNFPDRFSGHQFPNYSSELNVNALLLGDSALYLCASSLGQNYGYTFGSGTRLTVV.